This TCR beta chain was sequenced during a study of blood T cell repertoires in COVID-19 (dated by TCRdb to about 2020). Describing the broader study: The collaborator samples originated in the United States, Italy and Spain and spanned the acute and convalescent phases of COVID-19. The material from the prospective study consisted of cDNA or gDNA derived from T cells, B-cell-depleted T cells, or PBMCs. The dataset comprised deeply sampled blood TCRbeta repertoires from subjects exposed to, actively infected with, or recovered from COVID-19. The repertoires were released in a freely available public database meant as a resource for research on the immune response to SARS-CoV-2. The samples were drawn from two sources: the first 160 participants of the ongoing ImmuneRACE study, and 1,254 subjects contributed by 6 global collaborators. The sample metadata nearly always contained a de-identified subject ID, COVID-19 status, age in years and sex. HLA class I and class II types, where available, came from metadata supplied by the sample provider rather than from assay-based typing. Summary of the overall study and its limitations: How much clinical and demographic metadata was included differed by source and by participant, and the metadata was provided uncurated.

Participants in the prospective study were aged about 18 to 95 years, lived in about two dozen United States geographic areas, and enrolled through a virtual design. In the prospective study, cohorts were assigned on the basis of participant-reported clinical history obtained from a screening survey and a study questionnaire. ImmuneRACE Cohort 3 recovered participants were defined by two consecutive negative NP/OP PCR tests, healthcare professional clearance, or symptom resolution. Each participant in the prospective study had whole blood, serum and a nasopharyngeal or oropharyngeal swab collected by mobile phlebotomists. Over a roughly 2-month period, participants in the prospective study had the option of providing additional blood draws and questionnaires. Blood samples from the prospective study were shipped frozen or at room temperature prior to DNA extraction. Including cysteine and phenylalanine, the CDR3 has 15 amino acids. Only the CDR3 region is kept as DNA, spanning 45 bases read in frame from base 1. The germline V gene specifies MNHNS as CDR1 and SASEGT as CDR2. V is pared back by 1 base and J by 8 bases, with 15 bases lying between the germline termini.

Notes on this clone: No cognate antigen has been identified for it. No base qualities exist here, and no much larger clone lies one base off it.

The immunoSEQ Assay, a bias-controlled multiplex PCR, was used to amplify TCRbeta CDR3 regions from genomic DNA. In the source study's methods: Nucleated cell counts per sample were estimated from amplification of reference gene primers within the assay. To quantify the absolute abundance of each unique TCRbeta CDR3 rearrangement, sequence reads were collapsed and filtered. For each sample, productive Simpson clonality was calculated by taking the square root of Simpson's diversity index across productive rearrangements. TCRdb holds this immuneACCESS table with in-frame rearrangements only. Some clones are missing; in checked studies, unresolved V genes explain under half, and the rest has no known cause. The D gene and trimming were derived from the DNA, and the V and J assignments and clone size from that table. This sample comprises roughly 290,000 clones, 75% to 90% of them detected only once. Of the sample, 2.2% falls within the top ten clones.

The TCR originated in a man aged 30 to 39 who had recovered from COVID-19. This receptor chain uses TRBV6-1 and TRBJ2-4; 5 matching bases give a weak D call of TRBD2. Sequenced material: PBMCs or T cells enriched from blood (not recorded which). The CDR3 loop reads CASSEGAGSGYIQYF. The sequenced DNA: TGTGCCAGCAGTGAAGGGGCAGGCTCGGGGTACATTCAGTACTTC.